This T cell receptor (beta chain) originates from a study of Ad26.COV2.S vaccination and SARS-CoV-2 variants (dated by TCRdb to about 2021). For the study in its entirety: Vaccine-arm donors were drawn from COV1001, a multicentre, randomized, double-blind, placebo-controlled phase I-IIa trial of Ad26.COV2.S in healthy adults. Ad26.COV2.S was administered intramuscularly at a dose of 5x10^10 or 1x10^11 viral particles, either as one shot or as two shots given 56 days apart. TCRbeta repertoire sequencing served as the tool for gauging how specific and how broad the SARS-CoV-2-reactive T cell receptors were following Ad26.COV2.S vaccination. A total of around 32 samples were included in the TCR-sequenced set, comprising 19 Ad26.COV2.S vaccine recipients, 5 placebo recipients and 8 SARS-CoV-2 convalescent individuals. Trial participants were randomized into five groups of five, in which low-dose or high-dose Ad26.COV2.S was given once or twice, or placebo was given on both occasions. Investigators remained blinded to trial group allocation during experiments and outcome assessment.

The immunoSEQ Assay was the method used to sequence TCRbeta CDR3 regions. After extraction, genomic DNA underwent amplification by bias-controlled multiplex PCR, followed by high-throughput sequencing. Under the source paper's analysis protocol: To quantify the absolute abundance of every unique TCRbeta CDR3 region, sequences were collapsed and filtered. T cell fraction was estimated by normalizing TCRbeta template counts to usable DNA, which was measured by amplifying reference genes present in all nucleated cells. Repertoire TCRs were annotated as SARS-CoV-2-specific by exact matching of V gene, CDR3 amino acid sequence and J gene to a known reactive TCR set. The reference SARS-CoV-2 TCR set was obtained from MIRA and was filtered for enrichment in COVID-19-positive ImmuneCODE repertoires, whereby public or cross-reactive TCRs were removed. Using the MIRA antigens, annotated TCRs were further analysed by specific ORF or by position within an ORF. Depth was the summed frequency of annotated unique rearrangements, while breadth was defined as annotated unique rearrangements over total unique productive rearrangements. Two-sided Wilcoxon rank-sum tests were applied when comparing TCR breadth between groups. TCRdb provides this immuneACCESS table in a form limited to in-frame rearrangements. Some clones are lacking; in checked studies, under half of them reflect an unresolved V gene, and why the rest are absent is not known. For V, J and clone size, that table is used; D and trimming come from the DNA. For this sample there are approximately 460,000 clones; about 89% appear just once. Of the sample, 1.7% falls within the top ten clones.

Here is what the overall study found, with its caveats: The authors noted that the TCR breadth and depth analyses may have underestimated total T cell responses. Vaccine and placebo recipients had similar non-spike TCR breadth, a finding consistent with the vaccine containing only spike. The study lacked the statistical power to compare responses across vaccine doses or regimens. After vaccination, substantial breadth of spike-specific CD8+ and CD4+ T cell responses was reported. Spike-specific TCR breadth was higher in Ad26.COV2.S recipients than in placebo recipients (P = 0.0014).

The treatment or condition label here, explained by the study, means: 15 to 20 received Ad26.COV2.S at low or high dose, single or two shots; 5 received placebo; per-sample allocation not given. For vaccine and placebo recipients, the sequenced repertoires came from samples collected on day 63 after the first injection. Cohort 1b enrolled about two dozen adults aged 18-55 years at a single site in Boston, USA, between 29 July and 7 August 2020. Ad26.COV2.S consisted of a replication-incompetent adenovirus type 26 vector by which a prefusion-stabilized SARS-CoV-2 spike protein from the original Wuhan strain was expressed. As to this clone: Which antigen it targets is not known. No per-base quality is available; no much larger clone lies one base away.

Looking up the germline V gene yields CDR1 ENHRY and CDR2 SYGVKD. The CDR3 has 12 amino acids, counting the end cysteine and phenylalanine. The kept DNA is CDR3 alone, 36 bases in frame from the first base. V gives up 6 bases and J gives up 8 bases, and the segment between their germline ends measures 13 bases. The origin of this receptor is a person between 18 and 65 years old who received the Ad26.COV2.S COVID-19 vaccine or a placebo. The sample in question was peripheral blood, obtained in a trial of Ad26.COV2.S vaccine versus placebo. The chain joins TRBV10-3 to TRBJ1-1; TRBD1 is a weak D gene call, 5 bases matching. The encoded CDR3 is CAIRGTGDEAFF. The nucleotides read TGTGCCATCAGAGGGACGGGGGACGAAGCTTTCTTT.